This T cell receptor (beta chain) was identified in a study of shared T cell receptors in the human thymus. V shed 2 bases, J shed 6 bases, and the junction held 9 bases outside the gene matches. Germline values: CDR1 SGHTA, CDR2 FQGNSA. This CDR3 contains 16 residues. Sequenced by immunoSEQ multiplex PCR; TCRdb stores in-frame clones only, minus some. The table lists hundreds of thousands of clones, around 93% of them singletons. The rearrangement joins TRBV7-2 to TRBJ2-2; 7 nucleotides line up with TRBD2. This sequence originates from a human donor. The sequencing sample was made of thymocytes. As DNA, the CDR3 is TGTGCCAGCAGCTTACGGGCGGGAGCGGTTGCCGGGGAGCTGTTTTTT. It yields the protein CASSLRAGAVAGELFF.